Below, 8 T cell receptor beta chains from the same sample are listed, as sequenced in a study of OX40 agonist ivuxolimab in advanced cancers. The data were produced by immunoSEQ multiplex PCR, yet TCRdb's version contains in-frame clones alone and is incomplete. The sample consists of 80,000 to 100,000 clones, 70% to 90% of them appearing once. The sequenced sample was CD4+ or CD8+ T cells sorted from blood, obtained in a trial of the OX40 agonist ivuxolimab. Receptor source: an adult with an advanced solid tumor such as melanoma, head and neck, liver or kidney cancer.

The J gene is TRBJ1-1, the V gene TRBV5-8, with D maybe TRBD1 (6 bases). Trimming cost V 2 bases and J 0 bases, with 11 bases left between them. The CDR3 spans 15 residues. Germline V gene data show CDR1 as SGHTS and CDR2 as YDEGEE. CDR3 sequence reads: CASSLQGIMNTEAFF. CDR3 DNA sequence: TGTGCCAGCAGCTTACAGGGAATTATGAACACTGAAGCTTTCTTT.

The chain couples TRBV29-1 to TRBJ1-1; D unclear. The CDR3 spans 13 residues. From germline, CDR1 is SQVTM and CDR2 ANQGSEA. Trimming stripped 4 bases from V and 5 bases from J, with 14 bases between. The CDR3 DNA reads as TGCAGCGTTGGGACCGCCCTTGAGACTGAAGCTTTCTTT. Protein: CSVGTALETEAFF. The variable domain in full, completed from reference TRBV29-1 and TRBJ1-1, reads SAVISQKPSRDICQRGTSLTIQCQVDSQVTMMFWYRQQPGQSLTLIATANQGSEATYESGFVIDKFPISRPNLTFSTLTVSNMSPEDSSIYLCSVGTALETEAFFGQGTRLTVV.

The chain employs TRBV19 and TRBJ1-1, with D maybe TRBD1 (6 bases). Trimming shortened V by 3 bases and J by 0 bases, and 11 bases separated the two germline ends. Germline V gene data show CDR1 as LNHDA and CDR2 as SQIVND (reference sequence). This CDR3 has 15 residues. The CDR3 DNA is TGTGCCAGTAGTATTAAGACAGGAGTGAACACTGAAGCTTTCTTT. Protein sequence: CASSIKTGVNTEAFF.

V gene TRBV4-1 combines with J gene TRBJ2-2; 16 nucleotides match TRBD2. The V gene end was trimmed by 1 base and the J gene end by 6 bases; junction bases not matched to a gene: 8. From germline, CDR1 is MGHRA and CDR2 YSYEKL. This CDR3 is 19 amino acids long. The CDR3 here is CASSQAGLAGGGEAGELFF. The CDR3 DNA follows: TGCGCCAGCAGCCAAGCGGGACTAGCGGGAGGGGGAGAGGCCGGGGAGCTGTTTTTT.

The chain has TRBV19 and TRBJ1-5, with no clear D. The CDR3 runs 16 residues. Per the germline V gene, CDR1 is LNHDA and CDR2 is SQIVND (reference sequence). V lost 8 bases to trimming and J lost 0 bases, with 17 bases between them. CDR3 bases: TGTGCCAGTCACCCCGGACGCCGGAGTAGCAATCAGCCCCAGCATTTT. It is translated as CASHPGRRSSNQPQHF.

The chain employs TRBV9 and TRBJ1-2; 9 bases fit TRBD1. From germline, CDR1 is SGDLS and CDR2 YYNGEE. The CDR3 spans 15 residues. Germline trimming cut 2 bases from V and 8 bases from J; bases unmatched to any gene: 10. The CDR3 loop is CASSVEGQGIRGYTF. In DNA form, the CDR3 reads TGTGCCAGCAGCGTCGAGGGACAGGGAATCAGAGGCTACACCTTC.

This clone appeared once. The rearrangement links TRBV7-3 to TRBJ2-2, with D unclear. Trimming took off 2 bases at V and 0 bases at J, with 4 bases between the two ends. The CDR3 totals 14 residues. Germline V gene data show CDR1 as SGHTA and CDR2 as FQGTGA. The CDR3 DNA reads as TGTGCCAGCAGCTTAGGGTCGAACACCGGGGAGCTGTTTTTT. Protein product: CASSLGSNTGELFF.

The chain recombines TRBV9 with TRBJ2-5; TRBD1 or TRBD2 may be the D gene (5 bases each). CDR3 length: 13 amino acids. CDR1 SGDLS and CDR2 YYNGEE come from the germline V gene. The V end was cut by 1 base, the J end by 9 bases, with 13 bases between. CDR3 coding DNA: TGTGCCAGCAGCGTAAGGACAAACGGGGCCCAGTACTTC. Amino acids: CASSVRTNGAQYF.